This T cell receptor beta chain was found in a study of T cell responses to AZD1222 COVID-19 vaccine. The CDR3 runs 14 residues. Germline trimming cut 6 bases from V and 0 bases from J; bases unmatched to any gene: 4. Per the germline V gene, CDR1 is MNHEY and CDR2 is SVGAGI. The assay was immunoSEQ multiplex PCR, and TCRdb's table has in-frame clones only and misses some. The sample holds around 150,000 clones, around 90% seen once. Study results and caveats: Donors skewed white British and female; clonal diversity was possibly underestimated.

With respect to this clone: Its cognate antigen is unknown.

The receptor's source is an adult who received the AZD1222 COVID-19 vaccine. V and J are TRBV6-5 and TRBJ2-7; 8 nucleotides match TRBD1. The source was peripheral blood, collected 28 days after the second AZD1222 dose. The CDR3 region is CASRRQGSSYEQYF. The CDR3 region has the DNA TGTGCCAGCAGACGACAGGGGTCCTCCTACGAGCAGTACTTC.